This TCR beta chain was captured by sequencing in a study of shared clonotypes between healthy human individuals. The CDR3 covers 12 residues. V lost 3 bases and J 7 bases, leaving 9 bases between the germline ends. Germline V gene sequence: CDR1 LNHDA, CDR2 SQIVND (reference sequence). The data were produced by immunoSEQ multiplex PCR, yet TCRdb's version contains in-frame clones alone and is incomplete. Seen here are around 1 million clones, around three quarters observed once, and the top ten hold roughly 1.5%. Sequenced input: memory CD4+ T cells sorted from blood. Subset defined: CD45RA-negative fraction. The chain employs TRBV19 and TRBJ1-1; no firm D call. The clonotype comes from a man between 18 and 35 years old in good health. CDR3 residues: CASSMRLGEAFF. The CDR3 bases are TGTGCCAGTAGTATGCGGTTGGGTGAAGCTTTCTTT.